The next 2 T cell receptor beta chains were all read from a single sample in a study of regulatory T cells in long-lasting Graves disease. Documented time point: newly diagnosed GD, antithyroid drugs for less than 3 months. PBMCs provided the RNA from which the TCR library was made. Construction of TCR beta libraries relied on iRepertoire HTBI primers and on Arm-PCR targeting CDR3 regions. TCRdb independently ran MiXCR on the multiplex PCR reads; one entry per CDR3 protein. The top ten clones hold 18% of a sample with about 620,000 distinct CDR3 sequences, 16% of them seen once. These same records also appear under a second study, on T cells in Graves' hyperthyroidism and ophthalmopathy.

The starting material was peripheral blood mononuclear cells (PBMCs), obtained at new diagnosis, from a patient treated with antithyroid drugs. These receptors came from a woman under 40 with Graves disease.

This sequence joins TRBV12-3 or TRBV12-4 and TRBJ1-1; no clear D. Deletions cut 5 bases from V and 8 bases from J, with 9 bases between. CDR3 length: 11 amino acids. As DNA, the CDR3 is TGTGCCAGCAGTCGACTGGCAGAAGCTTTCTTT. Translated: CASSRLAEAFF.

This clonotype was found many times. V is TRBV6-1 and J is TRBJ2-3; perhaps TRBD2 as D (6 bases). The germline V and J ends were trimmed by 5 bases and 3 bases, with 18 bases remaining between them. The germline CDR1 and CDR2 sequences are MNHNS and SASEGT. The CDR3 has 16 residues. CDR3 amino acids: CASSPLFGGGTDTQYF. The CDR3 nucleotides read TGTGCCAGCAGTCCTTTATTCGGTGGGGGGACAGATACGCAGTATTTT.